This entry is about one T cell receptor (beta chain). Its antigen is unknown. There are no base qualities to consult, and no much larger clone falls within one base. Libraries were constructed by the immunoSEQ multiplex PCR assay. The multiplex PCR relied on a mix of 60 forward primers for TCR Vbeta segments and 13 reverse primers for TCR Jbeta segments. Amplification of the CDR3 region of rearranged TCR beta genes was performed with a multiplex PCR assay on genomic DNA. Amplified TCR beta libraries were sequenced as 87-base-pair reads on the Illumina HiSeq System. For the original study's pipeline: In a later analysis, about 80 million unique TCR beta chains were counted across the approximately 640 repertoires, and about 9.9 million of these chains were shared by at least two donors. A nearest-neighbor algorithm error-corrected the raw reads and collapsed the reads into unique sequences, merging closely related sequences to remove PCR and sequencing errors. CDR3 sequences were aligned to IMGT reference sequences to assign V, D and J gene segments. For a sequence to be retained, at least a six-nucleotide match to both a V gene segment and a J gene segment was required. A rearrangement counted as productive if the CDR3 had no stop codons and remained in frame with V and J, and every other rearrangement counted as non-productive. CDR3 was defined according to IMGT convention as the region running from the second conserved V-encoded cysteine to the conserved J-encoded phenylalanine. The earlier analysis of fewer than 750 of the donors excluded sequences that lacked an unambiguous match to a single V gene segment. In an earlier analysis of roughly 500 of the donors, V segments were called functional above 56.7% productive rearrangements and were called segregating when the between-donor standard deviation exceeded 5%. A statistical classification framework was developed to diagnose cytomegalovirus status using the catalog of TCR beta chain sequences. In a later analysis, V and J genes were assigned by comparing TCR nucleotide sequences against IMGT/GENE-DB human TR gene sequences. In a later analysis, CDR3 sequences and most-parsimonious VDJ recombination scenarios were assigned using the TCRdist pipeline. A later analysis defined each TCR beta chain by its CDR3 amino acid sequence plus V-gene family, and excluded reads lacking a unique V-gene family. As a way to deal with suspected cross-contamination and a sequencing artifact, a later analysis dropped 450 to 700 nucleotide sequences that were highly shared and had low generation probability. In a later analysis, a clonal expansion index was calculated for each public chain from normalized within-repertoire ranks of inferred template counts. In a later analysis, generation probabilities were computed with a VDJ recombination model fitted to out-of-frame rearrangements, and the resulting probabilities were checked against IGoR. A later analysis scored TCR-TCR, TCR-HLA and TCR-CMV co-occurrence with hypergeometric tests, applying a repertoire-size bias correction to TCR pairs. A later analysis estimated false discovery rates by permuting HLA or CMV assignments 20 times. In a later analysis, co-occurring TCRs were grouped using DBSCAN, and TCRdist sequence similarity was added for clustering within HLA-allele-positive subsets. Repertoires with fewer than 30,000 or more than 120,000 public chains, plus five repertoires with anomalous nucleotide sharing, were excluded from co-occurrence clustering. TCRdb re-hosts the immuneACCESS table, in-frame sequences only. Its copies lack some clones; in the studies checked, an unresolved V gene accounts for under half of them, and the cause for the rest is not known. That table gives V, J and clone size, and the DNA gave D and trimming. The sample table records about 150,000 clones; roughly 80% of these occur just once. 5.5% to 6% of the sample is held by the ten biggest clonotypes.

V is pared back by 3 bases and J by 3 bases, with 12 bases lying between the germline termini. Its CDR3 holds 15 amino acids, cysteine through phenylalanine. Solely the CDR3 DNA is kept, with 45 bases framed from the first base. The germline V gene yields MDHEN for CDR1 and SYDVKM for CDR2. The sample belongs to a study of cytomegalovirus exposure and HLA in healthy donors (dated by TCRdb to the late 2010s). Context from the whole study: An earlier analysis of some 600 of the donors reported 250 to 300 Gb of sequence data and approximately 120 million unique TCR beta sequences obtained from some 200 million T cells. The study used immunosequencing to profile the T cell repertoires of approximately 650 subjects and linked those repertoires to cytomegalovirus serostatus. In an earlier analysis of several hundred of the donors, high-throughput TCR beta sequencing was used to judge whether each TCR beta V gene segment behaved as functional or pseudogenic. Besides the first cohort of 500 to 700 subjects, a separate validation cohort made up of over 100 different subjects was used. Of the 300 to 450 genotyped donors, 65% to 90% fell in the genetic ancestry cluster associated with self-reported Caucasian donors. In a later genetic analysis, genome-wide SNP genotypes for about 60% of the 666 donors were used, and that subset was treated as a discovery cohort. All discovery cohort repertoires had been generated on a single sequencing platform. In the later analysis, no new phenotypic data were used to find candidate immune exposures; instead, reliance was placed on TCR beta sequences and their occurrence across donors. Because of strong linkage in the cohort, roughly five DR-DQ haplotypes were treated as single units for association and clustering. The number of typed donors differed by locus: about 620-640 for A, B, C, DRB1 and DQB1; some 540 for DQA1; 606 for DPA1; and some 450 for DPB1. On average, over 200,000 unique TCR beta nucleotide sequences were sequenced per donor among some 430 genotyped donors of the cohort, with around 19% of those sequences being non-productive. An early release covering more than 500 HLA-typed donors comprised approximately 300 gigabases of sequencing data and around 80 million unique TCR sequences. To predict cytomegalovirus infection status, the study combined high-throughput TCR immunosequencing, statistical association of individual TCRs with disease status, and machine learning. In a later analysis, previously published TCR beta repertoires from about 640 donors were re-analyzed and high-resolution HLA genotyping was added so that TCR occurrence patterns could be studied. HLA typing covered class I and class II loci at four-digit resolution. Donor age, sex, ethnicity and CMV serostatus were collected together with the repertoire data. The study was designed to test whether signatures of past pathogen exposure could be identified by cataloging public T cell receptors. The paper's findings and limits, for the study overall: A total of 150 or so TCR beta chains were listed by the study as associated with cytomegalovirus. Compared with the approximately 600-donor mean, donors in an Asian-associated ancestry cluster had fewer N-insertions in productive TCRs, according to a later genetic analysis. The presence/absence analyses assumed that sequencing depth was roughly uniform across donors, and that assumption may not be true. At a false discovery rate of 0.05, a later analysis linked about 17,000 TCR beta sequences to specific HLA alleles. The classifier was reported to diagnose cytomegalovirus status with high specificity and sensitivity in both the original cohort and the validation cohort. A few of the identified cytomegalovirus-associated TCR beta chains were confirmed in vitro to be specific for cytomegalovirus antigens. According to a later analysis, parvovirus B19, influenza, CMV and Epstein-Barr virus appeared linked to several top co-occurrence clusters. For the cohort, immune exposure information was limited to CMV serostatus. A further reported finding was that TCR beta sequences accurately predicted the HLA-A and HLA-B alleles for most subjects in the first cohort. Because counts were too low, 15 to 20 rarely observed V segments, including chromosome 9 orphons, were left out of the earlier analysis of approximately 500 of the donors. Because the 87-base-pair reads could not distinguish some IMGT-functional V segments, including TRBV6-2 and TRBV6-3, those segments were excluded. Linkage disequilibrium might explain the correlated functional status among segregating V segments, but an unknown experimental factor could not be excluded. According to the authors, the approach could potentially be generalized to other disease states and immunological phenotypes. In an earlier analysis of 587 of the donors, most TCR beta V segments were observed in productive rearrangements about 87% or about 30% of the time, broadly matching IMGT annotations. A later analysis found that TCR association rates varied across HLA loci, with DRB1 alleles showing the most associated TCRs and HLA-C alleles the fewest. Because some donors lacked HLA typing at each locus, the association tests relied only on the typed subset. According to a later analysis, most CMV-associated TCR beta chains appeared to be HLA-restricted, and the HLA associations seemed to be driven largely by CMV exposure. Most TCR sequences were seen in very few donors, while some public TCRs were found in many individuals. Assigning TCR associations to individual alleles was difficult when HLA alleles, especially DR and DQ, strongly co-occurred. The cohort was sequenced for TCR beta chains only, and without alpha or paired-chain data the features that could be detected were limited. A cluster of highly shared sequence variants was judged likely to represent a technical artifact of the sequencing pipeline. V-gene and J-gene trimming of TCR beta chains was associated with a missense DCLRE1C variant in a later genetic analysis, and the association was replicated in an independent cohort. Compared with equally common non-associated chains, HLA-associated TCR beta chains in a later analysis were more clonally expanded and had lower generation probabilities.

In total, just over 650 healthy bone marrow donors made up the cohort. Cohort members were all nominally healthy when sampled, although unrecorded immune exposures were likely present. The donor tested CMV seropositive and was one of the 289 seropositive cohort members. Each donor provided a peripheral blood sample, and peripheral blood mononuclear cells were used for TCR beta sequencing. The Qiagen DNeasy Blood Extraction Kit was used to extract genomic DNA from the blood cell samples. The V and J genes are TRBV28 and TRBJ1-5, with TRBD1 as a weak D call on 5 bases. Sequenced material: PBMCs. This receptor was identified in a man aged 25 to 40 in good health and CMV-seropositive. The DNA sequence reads TGTGCCAGCAGTTTTGGGGGGACCGACAATCAGCCCCAGCATTTT. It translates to CASSFGGTDNQPQHF.